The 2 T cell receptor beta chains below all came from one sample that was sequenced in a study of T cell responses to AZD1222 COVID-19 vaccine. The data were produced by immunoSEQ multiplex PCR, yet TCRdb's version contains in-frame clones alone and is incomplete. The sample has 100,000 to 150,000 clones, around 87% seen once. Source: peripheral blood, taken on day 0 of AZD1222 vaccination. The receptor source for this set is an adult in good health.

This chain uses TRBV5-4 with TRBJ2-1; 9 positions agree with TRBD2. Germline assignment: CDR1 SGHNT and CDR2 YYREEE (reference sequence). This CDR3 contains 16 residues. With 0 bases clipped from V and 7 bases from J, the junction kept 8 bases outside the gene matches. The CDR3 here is CASSLAAGGPQNEQFF. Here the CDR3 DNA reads TGTGCCAGCAGCTTGGCGGCGGGGGGGCCGCAAAATGAGCAGTTCTTC.

The DNA for the CDR3 is TGTGCCAGCAGTGAAGTCACCTACGAGCAGTACTTC. Its translation: CASSEVTYEQYF. The chain is built from TRBV2 and TRBJ2-7; the D is unclear. CDR3 size: 12 residues. CDR1 and CDR2 from the germline V gene are SNHLY and FYNNEI. The V gene lost 1 base and the J gene lost 2 bases, with 3 bases spanning the gap.